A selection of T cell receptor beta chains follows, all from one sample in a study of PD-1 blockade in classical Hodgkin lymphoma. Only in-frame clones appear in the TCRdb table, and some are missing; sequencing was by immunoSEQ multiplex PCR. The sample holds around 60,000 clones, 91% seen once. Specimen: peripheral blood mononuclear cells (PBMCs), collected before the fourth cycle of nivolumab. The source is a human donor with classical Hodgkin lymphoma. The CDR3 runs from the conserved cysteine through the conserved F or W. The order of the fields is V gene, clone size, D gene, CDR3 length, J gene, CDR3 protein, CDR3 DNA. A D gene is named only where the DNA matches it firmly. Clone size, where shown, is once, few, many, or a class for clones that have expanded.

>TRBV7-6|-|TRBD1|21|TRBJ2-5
CASSQATPTGTGGRLQETQYF
TGTGCCAGCAGCCAGGCCACGCCGACTGGGACAGGGGGCCGACTCCAAGAGACCCAGTACTTC
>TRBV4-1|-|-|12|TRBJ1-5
CASSQADQPQHF
TGCGCCAGCAGCCAAGCCGATCAGCCCCAGCATTTT
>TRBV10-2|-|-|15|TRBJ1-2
CASSESAGREYGYTF
TGCGCCAGCAGTGAGTCGGCAGGGAGGGAGTATGGCTACACCTTC
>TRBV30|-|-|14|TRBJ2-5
CAWSVVDQRGTQYF
TGTGCCTGGAGTGTAGTGGACCAAAGAGGGACCCAGTACTTC
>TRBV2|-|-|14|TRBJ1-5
CASSDQGSNQPQHF
TGTGCCAGCAGTGATCAGGGTAGCAATCAGCCCCAGCATTTT
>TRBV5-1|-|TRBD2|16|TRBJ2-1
CASSPTSGGAVNEQFF
TGCGCCAGCAGCCCCACTAGCGGGGGGGCCGTAAATGAGCAGTTCTTC
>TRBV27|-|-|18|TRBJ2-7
CASSPILTGTSFAYEQYF
TGTGCCAGCAGTCCGATCCTTACCGGGACCTCCTTCGCCTACGAGCAGTACTTC
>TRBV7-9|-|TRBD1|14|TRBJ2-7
CASSQGTDYYEQYF
TGTGCCAGCAGCCAAGGGACAGACTACTACGAGCAGTACTTC
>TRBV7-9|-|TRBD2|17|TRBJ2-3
CASSLPRSGGYTDTQYF
TGTGCCAGCAGCTTACCCCGTAGCGGGGGCTACACAGATACGCAGTATTTT
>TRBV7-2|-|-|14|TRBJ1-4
CASSLGGTNEKLFF
TGTGCCAGCAGCTTAGGAGGTACTAATGAAAAACTGTTTTTT
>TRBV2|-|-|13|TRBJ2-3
CATVGGGGDTQYF
TGTGCCACCGTCGGGGGTGGGGGAGATACGCAGTATTTT
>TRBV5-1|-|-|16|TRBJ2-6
CASSLVQGTGANVLTF
TGCGCCAGCAGCTTGGTACAGGGAACCGGGGCCAACGTCCTGACTTTC
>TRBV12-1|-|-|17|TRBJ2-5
CASSFAPSGGAGETQYF
TGTGCCAGCAGCTTTGCGCCAAGCGGGGGAGCGGGGGAGACCCAGTACTTC
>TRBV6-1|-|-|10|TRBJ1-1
CASIFRGAFF
TGTGCCAGCATTTTTAGAGGGGCTTTCTTT
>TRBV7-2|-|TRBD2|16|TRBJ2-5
CASSLNSGAYGETQYF
TGTGCCAGCAGCTTAAATAGCGGGGCGTACGGGGAGACCCAGTACTTC
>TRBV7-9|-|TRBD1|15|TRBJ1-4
CASRTGQALVEKLFF
TGTGCCAGCAGAACCGGACAGGCTTTAGTTGAAAAACTGTTTTTT
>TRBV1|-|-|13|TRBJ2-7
CTPRAGVPHEQYF
TGCACACCCCGAGCGGGGGTGCCCCACGAGCAGTACTTC
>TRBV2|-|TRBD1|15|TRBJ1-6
CASRETGSYNSPLHF
TGTGCCAGCAGAGAGACAGGGAGCTATAATTCACCCCTCCACTTT
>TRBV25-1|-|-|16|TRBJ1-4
CASSDRSRGRWEKLFF
TGTGCCAGCAGTGATAGGTCCCGGGGAAGATGGGAAAAACTGTTTTTT
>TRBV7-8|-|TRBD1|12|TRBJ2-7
CAITGESYEQYF
TGTGCTATAACAGGGGAATCCTACGAGCAGTACTTC
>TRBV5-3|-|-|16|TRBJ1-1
CARSPPPVRNRTEAFF
TGTGCCAGAAGCCCCCCTCCGGTAAGGAATCGCACTGAAGCTTTCTTT
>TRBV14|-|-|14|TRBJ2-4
CASSQVSAGNIQYF
TGTGCCAGCAGCCAAGTCTCGGCAGGCAACATTCAGTACTTC
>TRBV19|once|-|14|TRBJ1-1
CASSIIPRTTEAFF
TGTGCCAGTAGTATAATCCCTCGGACCACTGAAGCTTTCTTT
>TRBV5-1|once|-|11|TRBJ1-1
CATRLGQGLSF
TGCGCCACCCGTCTGGGACAAGGACTTTCATTT
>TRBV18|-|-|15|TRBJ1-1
CASSPISGANTEAFF
TGTGCCAGCTCACCAATCTCAGGAGCGAACACTGAAGCTTTCTTT
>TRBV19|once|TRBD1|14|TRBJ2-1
CASTDNRDREEQFF
TGTGCCAGTACCGATAACCGGGACAGGGAGGAGCAGTTCTTC
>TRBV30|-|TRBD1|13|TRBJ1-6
CAGRDSSNSPLHF
TGTGCCGGCCGGGACAGTTCAAATTCACCCCTCCACTTT
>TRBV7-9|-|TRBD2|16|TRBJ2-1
CASSPRGGDSYNEQFF
TGTGCCAGCAGCCCACGGGGAGGGGACTCCTACAATGAGCAGTTCTTC
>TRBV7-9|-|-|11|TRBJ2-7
CASSTTYEQYF
TGTGCCAGCAGCACCACCTACGAGCAGTACTTC
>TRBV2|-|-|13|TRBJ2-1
CASSLTGVNEQFF
TGTGCCAGCAGTTTAACAGGCGTTAATGAGCAGTTCTTC
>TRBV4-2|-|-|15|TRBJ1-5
CASSQDPQGDQPQHF
TGTGCCAGCAGCCAAGATCCACAGGGAGACCAGCCCCAGCATTTT
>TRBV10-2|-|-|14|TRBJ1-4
CASRTGPGIEKLFF
TGCGCCAGCAGGACCGGTCCGGGAATTGAAAAACTGTTTTTT
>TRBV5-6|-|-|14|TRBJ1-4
CASSLGQSNEKLFF
TGTGCCAGCAGCTTGGGTCAGTCTAATGAAAAACTGTTTTTT
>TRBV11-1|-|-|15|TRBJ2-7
CARCPKTGPYYEQYF
TGTGCCAGATGCCCCAAGACAGGCCCCTACTACGAGCAGTACTTC
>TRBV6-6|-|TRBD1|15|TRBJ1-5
CASRDRGRGNQPQHF
TGTGCCAGCAGGGACAGGGGGCGCGGCAATCAGCCCCAGCATTTT
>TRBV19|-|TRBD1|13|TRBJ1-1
CASSETGDTEAFF
TGTGCCAGTAGTGAGACAGGGGACACTGAAGCTTTCTTT
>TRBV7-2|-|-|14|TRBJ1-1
CASSLGAVNTEAFF
TGTGCCAGCAGCTTAGGGGCAGTGAACACTGAAGCTTTCTTT
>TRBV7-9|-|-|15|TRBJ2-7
CASSSPDRLSYEQYF
TGTGCCAGCAGCTCGCCGGACAGACTCTCCTACGAGCAGTACTTC
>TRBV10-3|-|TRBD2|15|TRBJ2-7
CAISRSSGETYEQYF
TGTGCCATCAGTCGTTCTAGCGGGGAAACCTACGAGCAGTACTTC
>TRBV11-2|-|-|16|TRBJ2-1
CASSQRPLREGNEQFF
TGTGCCAGCAGCCAACGCCCTCTCCGGGAAGGGAATGAGCAGTTCTTC
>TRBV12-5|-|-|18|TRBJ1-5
CASGLVLTDALSNQPQHF
TGTGCTAGTGGTTTGGTTCTTACGGATGCCTTATCCAATCAGCCCCAGCATTTT
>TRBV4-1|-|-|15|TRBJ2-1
CASSQEMPVYNEQFF
TGCGCCAGCAGCCAAGAGATGCCAGTTTACAATGAGCAGTTCTTC
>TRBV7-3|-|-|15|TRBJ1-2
CASSLTPDSNYGYTF
TGTGCCAGCAGCTTAACACCAGACTCTAACTATGGCTACACCTTC
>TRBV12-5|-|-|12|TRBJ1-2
CASGPDLYGYTF
TGTGCTAGTGGCCCGGACCTCTATGGCTACACCTTC
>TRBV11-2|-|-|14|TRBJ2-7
CASSQNRFTYEQYF
TGTGCCAGCAGCCAGAACAGGTTTACCTACGAGCAGTACTTC
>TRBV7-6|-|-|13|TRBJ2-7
CASSLGGVGEQYF
TGTGCCAGCAGCTTAGGAGGGGTTGGCGAGCAGTACTTC
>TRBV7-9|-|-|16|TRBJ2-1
CASSLSGRSLYNEQFF
TGTGCCAGCAGCTTGTCGGGACGAAGTCTCTACAATGAGCAGTTCTTC
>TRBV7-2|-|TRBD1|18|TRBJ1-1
CASSLEVVGGGPNTEAFF
TGTGCCAGCAGCTTAGAGGTCGTGGGAGGGGGCCCGAACACTGAAGCTTTCTTT
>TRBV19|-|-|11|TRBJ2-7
CAITGSYEQYF
TGTGCCATCACAGGGTCCTACGAGCAGTACTTC
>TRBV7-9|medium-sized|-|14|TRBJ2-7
CASSSIPGRYEQYF
TGTGCCAGCAGCTCCATTCCGGGACGGTACGAGCAGTACTTC